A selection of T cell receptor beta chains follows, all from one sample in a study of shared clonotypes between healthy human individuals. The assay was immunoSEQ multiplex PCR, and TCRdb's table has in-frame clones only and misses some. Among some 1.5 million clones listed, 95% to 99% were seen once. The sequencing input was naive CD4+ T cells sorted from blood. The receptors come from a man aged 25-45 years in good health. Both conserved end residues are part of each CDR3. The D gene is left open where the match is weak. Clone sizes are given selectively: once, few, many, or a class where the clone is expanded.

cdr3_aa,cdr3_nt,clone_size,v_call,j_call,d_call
CASSLGGQGSREQYF,TGCGCCAGCAGCTTGGGAGGGCAGGGCTCCCGCGAGCAGTACTTC,once,TRBV5-1,TRBJ2-7,NA
CAISAATGGYYEQYF,TGTGCCATCAGCGCCGCGACAGGGGGATACTACGAGCAGTACTTC,NA,TRBV10-3,TRBJ2-7,TRBD1
CASKFDGYTF,TGTGCCAGCAAGTTCGATGGCTACACCTTC,once,TRBV4-2,TRBJ1-2,NA
CASMSPTSEAFF,TGTGCCAGTATGTCACCGACTTCTGAAGCTTTCTTT,NA,TRBV19,TRBJ1-1,NA
CAISESAGTGELFF,TGTGCCATCAGTGAGTCGGCGGGGACCGGGGAGCTGTTTTTT,NA,TRBV10-3,TRBJ2-2,NA
CASSLHGLAGTYEQYF,TGTGCCAGCAGTCTGCACGGACTAGCGGGAACCTACGAGCAGTACTTC,NA,TRBV28,TRBJ2-7,TRBD2
CAIGTSGSSRDEQYF,TGTGCCATCGGGACTAGCGGGAGTTCCCGCGACGAGCAGTACTTC,NA,TRBV10-3,TRBJ2-7,TRBD2
CASSSYSGESYEQYF,TGTGCCAGCAGTTCCTATAGCGGGGAGTCCTACGAGCAGTACTTC,once,TRBV6-5,TRBJ2-7,TRBD2
CASRGKSGRADEQYF,TGTGCCAGTAGGGGTAAAAGCGGGAGGGCCGACGAGCAGTACTTC,NA,TRBV19,TRBJ2-7,TRBD2
CASSWGQGADYGYTF,TGCGCCAGCAGCTGGGGACAGGGGGCTGACTATGGCTACACCTTC,once,TRBV5-1,TRBJ1-2,TRBD1
CASSGLAEYNEQFF,TGTGCCAGCTCAGGACTAGCGGAGTACAATGAGCAGTTCTTC,NA,TRBV18,TRBJ2-1,TRBD2
CASSLLAGGHTETQYF,TGTGCCAGTAGTTTGCTAGCGGGAGGGCACACAGAGACCCAGTACTTC,NA,TRBV19,TRBJ2-5,TRBD2
CASSLRYQETQYF,TGCGCCAGCAGCCTCAGGTACCAAGAGACCCAGTACTTC,NA,TRBV5-1,TRBJ2-5,NA
CASSFGGSYNEQFF,TGTGCCAGCAGCTTCGGGGGCTCCTACAATGAGCAGTTCTTC,NA,TRBV11-3,TRBJ2-1,NA
CASSMAAGVGHQPQHF,TGTGCCAGTAGTATGGCCGCAGGGGTTGGGCACCAGCCCCAGCATTTT,NA,TRBV19,TRBJ1-5,NA
CASSLDVTGGTEAFF,TGCGCCAGCAGCTTGGACGTGACAGGGGGCACTGAAGCTTTCTTT,NA,TRBV5-1,TRBJ1-1,TRBD1
CASSLPGAYGYTF,TGTGCCAGCAGTTTACCCGGGGCCTATGGCTACACCTTC,NA,TRBV28,TRBJ1-2,NA
CASSGGADNSYEQYF,TGTGCCAGCAGCGGCGGAGCAGACAACTCCTACGAGCAGTACTTC,NA,TRBV7-9,TRBJ2-7,NA
CATYGVRSTEAFF,TGTGCCACGTATGGGGTACGGAGCACTGAAGCTTTCTTT,NA,TRBV5-4,TRBJ1-1,NA
CASSVAGSDTEAFF,TGTGCCAGCAGCGTAGCAGGGTCGGACACTGAAGCTTTCTTT,NA,TRBV9,TRBJ1-1,NA
CASRGLRGHNEQFF,TGTGCCAGCAGGGGACTGAGGGGTCACAATGAGCAGTTCTTC,NA,TRBV2,TRBJ2-1,NA
CASTGAGNQPQHF,TGTGCCAGTACGGGGGCGGGCAATCAGCCCCAGCATTTT,NA,TRBV19,TRBJ1-5,NA
CSVFWVADTQYF,TGCAGCGTTTTTTGGGTAGCAGATACGCAGTATTTT,NA,TRBV29-1,TRBJ2-3,NA
CASSALQGLHTDTQYF,TGCGCCAGCAGCGCCCTTCAGGGATTACACACAGATACGCAGTATTTT,NA,TRBV5-1,TRBJ2-3,NA
CASSKSPMNTEAFF,TGTGCCAGTAGTAAGTCCCCTATGAACACTGAAGCTTTCTTT,NA,TRBV19,TRBJ1-1,NA
CASSVVSGGLAFF,TGTGCCAGCAGCGTAGTTAGTGGGGGGCTGGCTTTCTTT,NA,TRBV9,TRBJ1-1,NA
CASSLMGLARYNEQFF,TGTGCCAGCAGCTTAATGGGACTAGCGAGATACAATGAGCAGTTCTTC,NA,TRBV7-3,TRBJ2-1,TRBD2
CASSRAAGRTGLAAYEQYF,TGTGCCAGTAGTAGAGCGGCGGGCAGAACTGGACTAGCGGCCTACGAGCAGTACTTC,NA,TRBV19,TRBJ2-7,TRBD2
CASSERTEKLFF,TGTGCCAGCAGTGAACGCACTGAAAAACTGTTTTTT,NA,TRBV2,TRBJ1-4,NA
CASSLELDEQFF,TGCGCCAGCAGCTTGGAGCTCGATGAGCAGTTCTTC,once,TRBV5-1,TRBJ2-1,NA
CASSPDRAQHF,TGTGCCAGCAGTCCTGACAGGGCCCAGCATTTT,NA,TRBV28,TRBJ1-5,TRBD1
CASSFGWAANTGELFF,TGTGCCAGCAGCTTCGGATGGGCAGCGAACACCGGGGAGCTGTTTTTT,once,TRBV7-9,TRBJ2-2,NA
CASSLDGGLYEQYF,TGCGCCAGCAGCTTGGACGGGGGCCTATACGAGCAGTACTTC,NA,TRBV5-1,TRBJ2-7,NA
CASSVVSTVLEIAGELFF,TGTGCCAGCTCCGTAGTATCGACAGTTTTGGAGATTGCCGGGGAGCTGTTTTTT,NA,TRBV18,TRBJ2-2,NA
CASSPRAGLGETQYF,TGCGCCAGCAGCCCCCGCGCGGGACTGGGCGAGACCCAGTACTTC,NA,TRBV5-1,TRBJ2-5,NA
CASSWEAGRGGEQYF,TGTGCCAGCAGTTGGGAGGCGGGAAGGGGTGGGGAGCAGTACTTC,once,TRBV6-5,TRBJ2-7,NA
CASRSRDRGRGEKLFF,TGTGCCAGCAGGAGCCGCGACAGGGGGCGCGGTGAAAAACTGTTTTTT,NA,TRBV2,TRBJ1-4,TRBD1
CASSLPGTQVYEQYF,TGTGCCAGCTCACTTCCGGGAACACAAGTCTACGAGCAGTACTTC,NA,TRBV18,TRBJ2-7,NA
CASSVDGGDTQYF,TGTGCCAGCAGCGTAGACGGGGGCGATACGCAGTATTTT,NA,TRBV9,TRBJ2-3,NA
CASRVPKQGNYGYTF,TGTGCCAGCAGGGTACCGAAACAGGGAAACTATGGCTACACCTTC,NA,TRBV7-2,TRBJ1-2,NA
CASSGTGTQGTQYF,TGTGCCAGCAGTGGGACAGGTACACAGGGGACGCAGTATTTT,NA,TRBV11-3,TRBJ2-3,TRBD1
CASSYQRPNTEAFF,TGTGCCAGCAGTTATCAACGACCGAACACTGAAGCTTTCTTT,once,TRBV28,TRBJ1-1,NA
CASSVGLAESSYNEQFF,TGTGCCAGCAGCGTAGGATTAGCGGAAAGCTCCTACAATGAGCAGTTCTTC,NA,TRBV9,TRBJ2-1,NA